This T cell receptor beta chain was sequenced during a study of shared clonotypes between healthy human individuals. About the study: Aged 18 to 49, the donors were a couple of women and three men.

In the original analysis: Owing to the provision of junction-only sequences devoid of quality scores by immunoSEQ, filtering differed. Data came from immunoSEQ multiplex PCR; TCRdb stores just in-frame clones and leaves some out. That table supplies the V and J calls and clone size; D and trimming were determined from the DNA. Of 520,000 or so clones in the sample, 79% were seen once. Between the trimmed V and J ends, which lost 1 base and 1 base, there was a span of 14 bases. This CDR3 is built from 17 residues. Germline-derived CDR1 and CDR2 are GTSNPN and SVGIG (reference sequence). This sequence joins TRBV30 and TRBJ2-6; perhaps TRBD2 as D (5 bases). The source of this sequence is a woman aged 40 to 49 in good health. Some clones in this sample may be carry-over from other donors' samples. Input material: PBMCs. The CDR3 loop is CAWSDGGRRSGANVLTF. CDR3 coding DNA: TGTGCCTGGAGTGACGGAGGACGGAGGTCTGGGGCCAACGTCCTGACTTTC.